This entry describes one TCR beta chain. Produced via immunoSEQ multiplex PCR; TCRdb's table is partial and in-frame only. Of 130,000 or so clones detected, approximately 88% appear once; the ten largest clones hold 10%. This entry is derived from a study of blood T cell repertoires in COVID-19. CDR3 size: 13 residues. The germline gives CDR1 MNHNS, CDR2 SASEGT. Trimming removed 6 bases at V and 2 bases at J, with 10 bases between. Sequencing was done on a sample of peripheral blood. The rearrangement links TRBV6-1 to TRBJ1-2, with D perhaps TRBD1 (5 bases). The TCR was taken from a man between 45 and 60 years old with acute or convalescent COVID-19. CDR3 sequence: CASSPGKNYGYTF. DNA for the CDR3: TGTGCCAGCAGCCCAGGGAAAAACTATGGCTACACCTTC.